This T cell receptor (beta chain) was found in a study of blood T cell repertoires in COVID-19. Study summary: The United States, Italy and Spain supplied acute and convalescent COVID-19 samples. T cells, B-cell-depleted T cells, or PBMCs provided the cDNA or gDNA that served as material.

While infection was still active, Seattle patients were enrolled and then followed longitudinally. From germline, CDR1 is SEHNR and CDR2 FQNEAQ (reference sequence). V was clipped by 4 bases and J by 0 bases, with 13 bases between them. CDR3 length: 16 amino acids. As processed by the authors: Amplification with reference gene primers provided the estimates of nucleated cell counts. Sequenced by immunoSEQ multiplex PCR; TCRdb stores in-frame clones only, minus some. The DNA gave D and trimming, while V, J and clone size come from that table. This sample has around 200,000 clones; about 85% occur once, and the top ten carry under 7%.

This chain uses TRBV7-9 with TRBJ2-4; D is possibly TRBD2 (6 bases). Sequenced: peripheral blood. The receptor's source is a woman between 40 and 50 years old with COVID-19, enrolled during active disease. The CDR3 loop is CASSSSPGLAKNIQYF. CDR3 in DNA: TGTGCCAGCAGCTCGTCCCCGGGACTAGCCAAAAACATTCAGTACTTC.